Each of the 12 T cell receptor beta chains below was sequenced from the same sample in a study of T cells in localized non-small cell lung cancer. Assay used: immunoSEQ multiplex PCR; TCRdb lists only in-frame clones, some missing. The sample consists of approximately 28,000 clones, about nine tenths of them appearing once. The material was peripheral blood mononuclear cells, obtained before any cancer treatment. The source of these receptors is a woman aged 40-70 years with stage III lung adenocarcinoma.

Judged by abundance, this clone is medium-sized (0.01 to 0.1%). The J gene is TRBJ2-7, the V gene TRBV7-9; weak D call: TRBD1 (6 bases). Germline CDR1 is SEHNR and CDR2 is FQNEAQ (reference sequence). The CDR3 sequence is 14 residues long. The V gene lost 3 bases and the J gene lost 3 bases, with 12 bases spanning the gap. CDR3 amino acids: CASSFTGILYEQYF. CDR3 sequence (DNA): TGTGCCAGCAGCTTCACAGGGATCCTCTACGAGCAGTACTTC. Variable domain in full (rest from reference TRBV7-9 and TRBJ2-7): DTGVSQNPRHKITKRGQNVTFRCDPISEHNRLYWYRQTLGQGPEFLTYFQNEAQLEKSRLLSDRFSAERPKGSFSTLEIQRTEQGDSAMYLCASSFTGILYEQYFGPGTRLTVT.

This chain uses TRBV28 with TRBJ1-5; TRBD1 matches at 8 bases. This CDR3 spans 15 amino acids. Germline assignment: CDR1 MDHEN and CDR2 SYDVKM. V was pared by 3 bases and J by 4 bases, with 5 bases of the junction left unmatched. CDR3 residues: CASSFGTGGNQPQHF. Here the CDR3 DNA reads TGTGCCAGCAGTTTCGGTACAGGGGGGAATCAGCCCCAGCATTTT.

The V call is TRBV30, the J call TRBJ1-1; D is unclear. V shed 2 bases and J shed 6 bases, with 19 bases lying between them. CDR3 length: 15 amino acids. In germline, CDR1 is GTSNPN, CDR2 SVGIG (reference sequence). This CDR3 reads CAWSPFGRGLAEAFF. The CDR3 region has the DNA TGTGCCTGGAGTCCTTTTGGGAGAGGGCTTGCTGAAGCTTTCTTT.

This chain uses TRBV5-1 with TRBJ1-4; TRBD1 matches 8 bases. The CDR3 covers 16 residues. Unmatched junction bases numbered 3, after V lost 1 base and J lost 1 base. The germline CDR1 and CDR2 sequences are SGHRS and YFSETQ. The CDR3 sequence: CASSLFRGRTNEKLFF. The CDR3 DNA is TGCGCCAGCAGCTTGTTCAGGGGGCGAACTAATGAAAAACTGTTTTTT.

The CDR3 DNA follows: TGTGCCAGCAGTTACTCGAAGATTACAGACACAGATACGCAGTATTTT. Its protein product is CASSYSKITDTDTQYF. The chain links TRBV6-6 to TRBJ2-3; D is unclear. CDR3 size: 16 residues. The V end lost 0 bases, the J end lost 2 bases, and 12 bases lay between the germline ends. Germline assignment: CDR1 MNHNY and CDR2 SVGAGI (reference sequence).

The chain recombines TRBV11-2 with TRBJ2-5; D not certain. Trimming stripped 5 bases from V and 5 bases from J, with 9 bases between. The CDR3 covers 12 residues. Per germline, CDR1 SGHAT and CDR2 FQNNGV. The CDR3 DNA reads as TGTGCCAGCAGCGGCCCCTGGGAGACCCAGTACTTC. Protein: CASSGPWETQYF.

The chain couples TRBV7-6 to TRBJ1-2; D gene uncertain. This CDR3 spans 11 amino acids. The germline gives CDR1 SGHVS, CDR2 FNYEAQ. Between the trimmed V and J ends, which lost 5 bases and 14 bases, there was a span of 15 bases. CDR3 nucleotide sequence: TGTGCCAGCAGCCCCGAATTTGGAGGAACCTTC. Translating gives CASSPEFGGTF.

The chain uses TRBV6-1 and TRBJ1-2; TRBD1 matches 9 bases. V shed 6 bases, J shed 4 bases, and the junction held 3 bases outside the gene matches. Germline V gene data show CDR1 as MNHNS and CDR2 as SASEGT. CDR3 length: 13 amino acids. Here the CDR3 DNA reads TGTGCCAGCAGGATGGACAGGGGCTATGGCTACACCTTC. The encoded protein is CASRMDRGYGYTF.

This clone has a single count. The chain joins TRBV30 to TRBJ1-1, with D unclear. Germline V CDR1 and CDR2: GTSNPN, SVGIG (reference sequence). The CDR3 spans 12 residues. Trimming removed 7 bases at V and 5 bases at J, with 14 bases between. Written as DNA, the CDR3 is TGTGCCTCTGCGGGTCTGTCGACTGAAGCTTTCTTT. This gives the protein CASAGLSTEAFF.

The chain has TRBV5-1 and TRBJ2-7; D is possibly TRBD2 (5 bases). CDR1 is SGHRS, CDR2 YFSETQ, per germline. There are 15 residues in the CDR3. V lost 4 bases, J lost 0 bases, and 14 bases lay in between. The chain's CDR3 is CASSPEARLSYEQYF. For the CDR3, the DNA is TGCGCCAGCAGCCCGGAGGCCAGACTCTCCTACGAGCAGTACTTC.

This sequence joins TRBV18 and TRBJ2-7; 10 positions match TRBD1. The germline gives CDR1 KGHSH, CDR2 LQKENI. V trimming: 3 bases; J trimming: 5 bases; junction bases outside the gene matches: 4. The CDR3 sequence is 14 residues long. The CDR3 reads CASSPGDRGHEQYF. For the CDR3, the DNA is TGTGCCAGCTCACCCGGGGACAGGGGCCACGAGCAGTACTTC.

This chain uses TRBV9 with TRBJ2-1; D is possibly TRBD1 (6 bases). The germline gives CDR1 SGDLS, CDR2 YYNGEE. There are 13 residues in the CDR3. V was pared by 2 bases and J by 9 bases, with 12 bases between. As DNA, the CDR3 is TGTGCCAGCAGCGTTTCACAGGGTGGTGAGCAGTTCTTC. Translation: CASSVSQGGEQFF.